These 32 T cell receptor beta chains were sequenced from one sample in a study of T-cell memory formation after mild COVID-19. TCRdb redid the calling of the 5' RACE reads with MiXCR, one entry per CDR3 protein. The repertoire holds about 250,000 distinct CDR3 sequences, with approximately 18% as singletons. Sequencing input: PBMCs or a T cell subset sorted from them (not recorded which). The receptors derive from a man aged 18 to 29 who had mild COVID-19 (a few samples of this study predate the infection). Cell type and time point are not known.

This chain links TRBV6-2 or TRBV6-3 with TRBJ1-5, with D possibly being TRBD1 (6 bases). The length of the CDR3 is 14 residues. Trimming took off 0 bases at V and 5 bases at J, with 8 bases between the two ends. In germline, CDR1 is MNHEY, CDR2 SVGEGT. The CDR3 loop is CASSYSKGDQPQHF. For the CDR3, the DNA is TGTGCCAGCAGTTACTCGAAGGGGGATCAGCCCCAGCATTTT.

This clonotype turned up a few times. The CDR3 DNA is TGCGCCAGCAGCAGAGGGCCCGCGGGGGACACTGAAGCTTTCTTT. It specifies CASSRGPAGDTEAFF. V and J are TRBV4-1 and TRBJ1-1; possibly TRBD1 for D (5 bases). The CDR3 is made up of 15 amino acids. Trimming cost V 5 bases and J 3 bases, with 16 bases left between them. The V gene's germline CDR1 is MGHRA and CDR2 YSYEKL.

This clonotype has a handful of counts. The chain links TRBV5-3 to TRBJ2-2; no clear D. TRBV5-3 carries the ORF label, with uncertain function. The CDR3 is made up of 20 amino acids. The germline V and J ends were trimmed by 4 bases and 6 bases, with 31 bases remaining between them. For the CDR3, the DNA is TGTGCCAGAAGCACGCTTTCTCATCTGGGCCTCCCACCCTCCCCCGGGGAGCTGTTTTTT. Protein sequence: CARSTLSHLGLPPSPGELFF.

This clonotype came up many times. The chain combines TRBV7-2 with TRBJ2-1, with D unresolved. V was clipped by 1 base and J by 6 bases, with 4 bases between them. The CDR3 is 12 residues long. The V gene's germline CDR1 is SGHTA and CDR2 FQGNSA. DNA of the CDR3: TGTGCCAGCAGCTTAGACCCCAATGAGCAGTTCTTC. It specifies CASSLDPNEQFF. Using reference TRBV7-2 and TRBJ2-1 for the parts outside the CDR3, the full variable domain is GAGVSQSPSNKVTEKGKDVELRCDPISGHTALYWYRQSLGQGLEFLIYFQGNSAPDKSGLPSDRFSAERTGGSVSTLTIQRTQQEDSAVYLCASSLDPNEQFFGPGTRLTVL.

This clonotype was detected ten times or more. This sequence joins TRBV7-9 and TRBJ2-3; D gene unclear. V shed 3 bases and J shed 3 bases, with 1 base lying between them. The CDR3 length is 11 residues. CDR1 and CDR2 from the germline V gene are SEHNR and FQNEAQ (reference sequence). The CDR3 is CASSFTDTQYF. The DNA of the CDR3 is TGTGCCAGCAGCTTTACAGATACGCAGTATTTT.

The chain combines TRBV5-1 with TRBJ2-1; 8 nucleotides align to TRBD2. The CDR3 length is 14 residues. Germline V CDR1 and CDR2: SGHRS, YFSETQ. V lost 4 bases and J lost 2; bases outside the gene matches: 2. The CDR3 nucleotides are TGCGCCAGCAGCATCGGGGGGGCCTACAATGAGCAGTTCTTC. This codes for CASSIGGAYNEQFF.

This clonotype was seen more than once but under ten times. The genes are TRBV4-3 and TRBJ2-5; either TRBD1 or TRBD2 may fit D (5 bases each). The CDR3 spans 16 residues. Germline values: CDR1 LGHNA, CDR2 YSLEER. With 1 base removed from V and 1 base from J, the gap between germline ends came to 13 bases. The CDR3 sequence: CASSQGDPRPQETQYF. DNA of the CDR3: TGCGCCAGCAGCCAAGGGGACCCGAGGCCCCAAGAGACCCAGTACTTC.

The CDR3 DNA sequence: TGTGCCAGCAGCTTCACGACATGGAGGCAGAGAGAACCCCTCCACTTT. Protein: CASSFTTWRQREPLHF. The chain joins TRBV7-2 to TRBJ1-6; unclear D gene. Trimming removed 3 bases from V and 12 bases from J, with 21 bases in between. This CDR3 contains 16 residues. Germline CDR1 and CDR2: SGHTA and FQGNSA.

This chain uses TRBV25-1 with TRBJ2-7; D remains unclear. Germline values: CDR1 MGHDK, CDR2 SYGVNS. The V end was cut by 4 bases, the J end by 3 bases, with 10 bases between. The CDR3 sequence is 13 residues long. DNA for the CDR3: TGTGCCAGCAGTGCCGGATACGGCTACGAGCAGTACTTC. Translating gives CASSAGYGYEQYF.

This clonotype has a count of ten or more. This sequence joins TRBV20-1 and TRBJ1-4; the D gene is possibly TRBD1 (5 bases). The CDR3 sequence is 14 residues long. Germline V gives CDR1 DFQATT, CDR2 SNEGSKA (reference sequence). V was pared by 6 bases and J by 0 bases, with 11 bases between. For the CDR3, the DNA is TGCAGTGCGGGGACGCCCGCAACTAATGAAAAACTGTTTTTT. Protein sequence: CSAGTPATNEKLFF.

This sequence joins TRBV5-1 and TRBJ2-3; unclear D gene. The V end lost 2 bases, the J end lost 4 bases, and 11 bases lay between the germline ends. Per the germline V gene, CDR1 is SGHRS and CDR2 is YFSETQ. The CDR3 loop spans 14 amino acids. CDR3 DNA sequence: TGCGCCAGCAGCTTTCAAGGGTCTGCAGATACGCAGTATTTT. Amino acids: CASSFQGSADTQYF.

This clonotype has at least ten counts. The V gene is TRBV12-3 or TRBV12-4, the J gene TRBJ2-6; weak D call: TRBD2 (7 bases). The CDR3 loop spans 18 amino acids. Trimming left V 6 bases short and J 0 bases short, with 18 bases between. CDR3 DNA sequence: TGTGCCAGCAGCCTCCGAGGGGGGGCGGCCTCTGGGGCCAACGTCCTGACTTTC. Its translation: CASSLRGGAASGANVLTF.

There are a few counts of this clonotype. CDR3 DNA: TGCGCCAGCAGCCAAGACTGGGCTGCCGGGGCGGAGACCCAGTACTTC. This codes for CASSQDWAAGAETQYF. V gene TRBV4-1 combines with J gene TRBJ2-5; possibly TRBD1 or TRBD2 for D (5 bases each). Germline V gene sequence: CDR1 MGHRA, CDR2 YSYEKL. The CDR3 has 16 residues. Trimming shortened V by 0 bases and J by 5 bases, and 16 bases separated the two germline ends.

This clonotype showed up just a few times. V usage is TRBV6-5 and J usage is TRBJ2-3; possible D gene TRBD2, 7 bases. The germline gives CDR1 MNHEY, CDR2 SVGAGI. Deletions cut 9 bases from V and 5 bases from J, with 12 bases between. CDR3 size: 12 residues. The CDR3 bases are TGTGCCAGTGGGGGCGGGGGAGATACGCAGTATTTT. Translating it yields CASGGGGDTQYF.

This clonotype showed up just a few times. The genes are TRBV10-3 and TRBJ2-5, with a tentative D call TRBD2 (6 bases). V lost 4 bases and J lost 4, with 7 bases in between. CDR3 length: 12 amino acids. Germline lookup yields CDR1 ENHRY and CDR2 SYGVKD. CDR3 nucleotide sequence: TGTGCCATCAGTGTGGAGGGAGAGACCCAGTACTTC. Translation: CAISVEGETQYF.

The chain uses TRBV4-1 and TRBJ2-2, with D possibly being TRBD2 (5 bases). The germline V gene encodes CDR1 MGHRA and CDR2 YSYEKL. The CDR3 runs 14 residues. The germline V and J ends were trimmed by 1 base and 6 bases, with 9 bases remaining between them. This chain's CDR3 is CASSQGGKPGELFF. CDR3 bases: TGCGCCAGCAGCCAAGGAGGGAAGCCCGGGGAGCTGTTTTTT.

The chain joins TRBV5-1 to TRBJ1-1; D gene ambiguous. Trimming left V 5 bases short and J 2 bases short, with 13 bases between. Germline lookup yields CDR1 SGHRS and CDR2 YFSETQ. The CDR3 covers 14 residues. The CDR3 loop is CASRVGTVNTEAFF. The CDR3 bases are TGCGCCAGCAGGGTGGGTACGGTTAACACTGAAGCTTTCTTT.

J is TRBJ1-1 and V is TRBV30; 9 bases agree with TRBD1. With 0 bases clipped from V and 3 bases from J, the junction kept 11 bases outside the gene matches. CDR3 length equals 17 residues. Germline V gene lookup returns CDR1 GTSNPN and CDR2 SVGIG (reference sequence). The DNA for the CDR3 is TGTGCCTGGAGTGTACTGACAGGGGGTTGGAGTGACACTGAAGCTTTCTTT. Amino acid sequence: CAWSVLTGGWSDTEAFF.

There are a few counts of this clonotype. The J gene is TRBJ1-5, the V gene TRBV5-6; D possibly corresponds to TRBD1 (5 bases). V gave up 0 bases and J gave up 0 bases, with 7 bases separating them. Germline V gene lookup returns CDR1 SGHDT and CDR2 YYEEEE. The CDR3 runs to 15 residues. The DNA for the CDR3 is TGTGCCAGCAGCTTGGGACAGTATAGCAATCAGCCCCAGCATTTT. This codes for CASSLGQYSNQPQHF.

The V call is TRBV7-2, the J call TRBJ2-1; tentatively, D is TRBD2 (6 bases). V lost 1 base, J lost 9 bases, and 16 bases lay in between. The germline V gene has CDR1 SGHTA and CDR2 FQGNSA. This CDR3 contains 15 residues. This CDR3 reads CASSLELAGAREQFF. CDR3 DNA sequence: TGTGCCAGCAGCTTAGAACTAGCCGGAGCGCGTGAGCAGTTCTTC. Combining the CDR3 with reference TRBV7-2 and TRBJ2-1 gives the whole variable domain GAGVSQSPSNKVTEKGKDVELRCDPISGHTALYWYRQSLGQGLEFLIYFQGNSAPDKSGLPSDRFSAERTGGSVSTLTIQRTQQEDSAVYLCASSLELAGAREQFFGPGTRLTVL.

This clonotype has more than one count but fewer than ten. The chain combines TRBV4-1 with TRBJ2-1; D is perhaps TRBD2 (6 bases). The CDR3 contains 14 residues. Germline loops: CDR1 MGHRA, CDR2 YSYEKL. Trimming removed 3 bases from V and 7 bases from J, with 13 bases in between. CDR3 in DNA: TGCGCCAGCAGCCACCGGGGGACGGGGAATGAGCAGTTCTTC. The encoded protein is CASSHRGTGNEQFF.

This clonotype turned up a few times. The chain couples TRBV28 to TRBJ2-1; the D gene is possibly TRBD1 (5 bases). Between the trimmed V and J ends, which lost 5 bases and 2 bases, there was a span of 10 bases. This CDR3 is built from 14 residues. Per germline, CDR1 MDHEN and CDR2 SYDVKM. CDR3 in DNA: TGTGCCAGCAGTATACAGGTACCCTACAATGAGCAGTTCTTC. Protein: CASSIQVPYNEQFF. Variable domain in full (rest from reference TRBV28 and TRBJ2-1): DVKVTQSSRYLVKRTGEKVFLECVQDMDHENMFWYRQDPGLGLRLIYFSYDVKMKEKGDIPEGYSVSREKKERFSLILESASTNQTSMYLCASSIQVPYNEQFFGPGTRLTVL.

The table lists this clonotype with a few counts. CDR3 in amino acids: CASSKLEYNEQFF. The CDR3 DNA reads as TGTGCCAGCAGCAAGCTCGAGTACAATGAGCAGTTCTTC. The chain uses TRBV6-2 or TRBV6-3 and TRBJ2-1; no clear D gene. This CDR3 is built from 13 residues. Trimming removed 6 bases from V and 4 bases from J, with 10 bases in between. The germline gives CDR1 MNHEY, CDR2 SVGEGT.

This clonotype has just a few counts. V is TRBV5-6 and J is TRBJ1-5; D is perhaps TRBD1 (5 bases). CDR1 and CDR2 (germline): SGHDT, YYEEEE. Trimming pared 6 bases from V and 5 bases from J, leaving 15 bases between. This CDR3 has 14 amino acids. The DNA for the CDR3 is TGTGCCAGCACCAATAGGGACTCCCATCAGCCCCAGCATTTT. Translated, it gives CASTNRDSHQPQHF.

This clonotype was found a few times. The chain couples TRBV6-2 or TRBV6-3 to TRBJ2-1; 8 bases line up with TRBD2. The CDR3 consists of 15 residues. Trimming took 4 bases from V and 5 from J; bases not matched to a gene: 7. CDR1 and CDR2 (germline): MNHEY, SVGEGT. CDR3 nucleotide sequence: TGTGCCAGCAGTTTTTTTGCGGGGGGCAACAATGAGCAGTTCTTC. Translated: CASSFFAGGNNEQFF.

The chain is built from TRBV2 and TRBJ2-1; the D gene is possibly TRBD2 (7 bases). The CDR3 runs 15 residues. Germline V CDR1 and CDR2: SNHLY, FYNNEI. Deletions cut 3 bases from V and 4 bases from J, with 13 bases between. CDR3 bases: TGTGCCAGCAGTGATAGGGGGGGCTCGTACAATGAGCAGTTCTTC. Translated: CASSDRGGSYNEQFF.

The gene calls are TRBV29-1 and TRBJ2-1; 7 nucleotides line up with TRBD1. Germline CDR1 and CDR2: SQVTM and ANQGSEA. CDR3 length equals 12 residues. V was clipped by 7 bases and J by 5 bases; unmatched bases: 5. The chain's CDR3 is CSATTGDNEQFF. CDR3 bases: TGCAGCGCTACCACAGGGGACAATGAGCAGTTCTTC.

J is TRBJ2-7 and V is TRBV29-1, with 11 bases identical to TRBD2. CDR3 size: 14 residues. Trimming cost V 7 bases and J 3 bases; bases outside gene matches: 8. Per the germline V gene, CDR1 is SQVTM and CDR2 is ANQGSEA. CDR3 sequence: CSALPTSGDYEQYF. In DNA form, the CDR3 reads TGCAGCGCGCTCCCGACTAGCGGGGACTACGAGCAGTACTTC.

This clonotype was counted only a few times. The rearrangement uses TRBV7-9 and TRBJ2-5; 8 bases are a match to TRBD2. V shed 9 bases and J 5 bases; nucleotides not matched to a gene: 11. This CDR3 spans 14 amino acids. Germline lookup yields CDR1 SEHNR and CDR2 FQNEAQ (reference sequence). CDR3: CASSAGDPRETQYF. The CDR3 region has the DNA TGTGCCAGTTCAGCGGGGGACCCCCGGGAGACCCAGTACTTC.

Here the CDR3 DNA reads TGCGCCAGCAGCCAAGTGGCTTCTAGCACAGATACGCAGTATTTT. This gives the protein CASSQVASSTDTQYF. The chain has TRBV4-1 and TRBJ2-3, with unresolved D. V was trimmed by 1 base and J by 0 bases, leaving 8 bases between them. CDR3 size: 15 residues. Germline CDR1 is MGHRA and CDR2 is YSYEKL.

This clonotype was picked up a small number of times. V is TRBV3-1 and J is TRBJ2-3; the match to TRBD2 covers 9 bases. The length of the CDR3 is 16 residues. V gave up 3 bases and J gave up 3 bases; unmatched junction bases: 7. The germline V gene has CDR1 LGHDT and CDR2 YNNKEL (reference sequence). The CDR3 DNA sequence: TGTGCCAGCAGCCAGATAGCGGGGGTCCCAACAGATACGCAGTATTTT. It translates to CASSQIAGVPTDTQYF.

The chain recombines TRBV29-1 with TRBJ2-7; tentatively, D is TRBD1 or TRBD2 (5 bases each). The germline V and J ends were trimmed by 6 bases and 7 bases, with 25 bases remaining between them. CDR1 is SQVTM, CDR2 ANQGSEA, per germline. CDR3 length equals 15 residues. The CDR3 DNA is TGCAGCGTCGCCGGGGATCGGGACCTTCCTTATGAGCAGTACTTC. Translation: CSVAGDRDLPYEQYF.